The clone carrying this T cell receptor beta chain has just a few counts. Expressed TCRB transcripts were sequenced because the isolated RNA had all been reverse transcribed beforehand. The protocol was immunoSEQ multiplex PCR, while the TCRdb copy is restricted to in-frame clones and leaves out a portion. The table records hundreds of thousands of clones, approximately 30% of them present only once. The data originate from a study of beta chain features in type 1 diabetes. V shed 1 base and J 4 bases; nucleotides not matched to a gene: 3. The CDR3 runs 15 residues. Germline V CDR1 and CDR2: SGHTA, FQGTGA. Sorted populations all had greater than 98% purity.

This TCR was sampled from a man between 18 and 29 years old in good health. Sequencing used naive CD4+ T cells from blood. The chain combines TRBV7-3 with TRBJ2-1, with TRBD1 matching 8 bases. The CDR3: CASSLMGQAYNEQFF. CDR3 DNA sequence: TGTGCCAGCAGCTTAATGGGACAGGCGTACAATGAGCAGTTCTTC. Full variable domain (outside the CDR3, taken from reference TRBV7-3 and TRBJ2-1): GAGVSQTPSNKVTEKGKYVELRCDPISGHTALYWYRQSLGQGPEFLIYFQGTGAADDSGLPNDRFFAVRPEGSVSTLKIQRTERGDSAVYLCASSLMGQAYNEQFFGPGTRLTVL.